These T cell receptor beta chains were read from a single sample in a study of T-cell memory formation after mild COVID-19. Via MiXCR, TCRdb re-called the 5' RACE reads, giving one row per CDR3 protein. The sample contains about 350,000 distinct CDR3 sequences, 20% to 25% of which appear only once. Sequencing was carried out using PBMCs or a T cell subset sorted from them (not recorded which). Receptors were obtained from a man in his late teens or twenties who had mild COVID-19 (a few samples of this study predate the infection). Cell type and time point are not known. The CDR3 runs from the conserved cysteine through the conserved F or W. The order of the fields is J gene, D gene, clone size, V gene, CDR3 DNA, CDR3 protein. D genes are given only for firm matches. Rows give clone size only sometimes, using once, few, many, or a class for an expanded clone.

J gene: TRBJ2-1
D gene: TRBD2
clone size: .
V gene: TRBV6-2/TRBV6-3
CDR3 DNA: TGTGCCAGCAGTTACCAGGGACTAGCGGACAATGAGCAGTTCTTC
CDR3 protein: CASSYQGLADNEQFF

J gene: TRBJ2-2
D gene: .
clone size: .
V gene: TRBV5-1
CDR3 DNA: TGCGCCAGCAGCTTGCTCGCGCACGCGAACACCGGGGAGCTGTTTTTT
CDR3 protein: CASSLLAHANTGELFF

J gene: TRBJ2-3
D gene: TRBD2
clone size: few
V gene: TRBV4-1
CDR3 DNA: TGCGCCAGCAGGCAAGTCCTAGCGGGGTCAGATACGCAGTATTTT
CDR3 protein: CASRQVLAGSDTQYF

J gene: TRBJ1-1
D gene: .
clone size: .
V gene: TRBV24-1
CDR3 DNA: TGTGCCACCAGTGACGTCGGGCACACTGAAGCTTTCTTT
CDR3 protein: CATSDVGHTEAFF

J gene: TRBJ1-5
D gene: TRBD1
clone size: .
V gene: TRBV12-3/TRBV12-4
CDR3 DNA: TGTGCCAGCAGCTTCGGCGGGACAGGGGGTAATCAGCCCCAGCATTTT
CDR3 protein: CASSFGGTGGNQPQHF

J gene: TRBJ1-2
D gene: .
clone size: .
V gene: TRBV24-1
CDR3 DNA: TGTGCCACCAGTGATGAGGGGAAGGACTATGGCTACACCTTC
CDR3 protein: CATSDEGKDYGYTF

J gene: TRBJ2-7
D gene: .
clone size: few
V gene: TRBV7-9
CDR3 DNA: TGTGCCAGCAGCTTCATGGACCGCTACGAGCAGTACTTC
CDR3 protein: CASSFMDRYEQYF

J gene: TRBJ1-2
D gene: TRBD1
clone size: .
V gene: TRBV5-1
CDR3 DNA: TGCGCCAGCAGCGTCCGGACAGGGGCCGGTAACTATGGCTACACCTTC
CDR3 protein: CASSVRTGAGNYGYTF

J gene: TRBJ2-1
D gene: .
clone size: few
V gene: TRBV4-1
CDR3 DNA: TGCGCCAGCAGCCAAGGCAACAATGAGCAGTTCTTC
CDR3 protein: CASSQGNNEQFF

J gene: TRBJ1-2
D gene: .
clone size: .
V gene: TRBV7-2
CDR3 DNA: TGTGCCAGCAGCTTATCGGACAGCTACACCTTC
CDR3 protein: CASSLSDSYTF

J gene: TRBJ2-3
D gene: TRBD2
clone size: many
V gene: TRBV7-3
CDR3 DNA: TGTGCCAGCAGCTTAGGGGGGGTGAGCACAGATACGCAGTATTTT
CDR3 protein: CASSLGGVSTDTQYF

J gene: TRBJ1-6
D gene: .
clone size: few
V gene: TRBV7-2
CDR3 DNA: TGTGCCAGCAGCATGACAGCTTATGATTCACCCCTCCACTTT
CDR3 protein: CASSMTAYDSPLHF

J gene: TRBJ1-5
D gene: TRBD1
clone size: few
V gene: TRBV27
CDR3 DNA: TGTGCCAGCAGGACGAACAGGGGACTGAATCAGCCCCAGCATTTT
CDR3 protein: CASRTNRGLNQPQHF

J gene: TRBJ2-3
D gene: .
clone size: few
V gene: TRBV5-4
CDR3 DNA: TGTGCCAGCAGCTTGGTTAGGGGGGGCGGAACAGATACGCAGTATTTT
CDR3 protein: CASSLVRGGGTDTQYF

J gene: TRBJ2-3
D gene: TRBD1
clone size: few
V gene: TRBV10-1
CDR3 DNA: TGCGCCAGCAGTGATCAAGGACAGGGCGGAGATACGCAGTATTTT
CDR3 protein: CASSDQGQGGDTQYF

J gene: TRBJ2-7
D gene: .
clone size: few
V gene: TRBV29-1
CDR3 DNA: TGCAGCGTTGACAAAGACTACGAGCAGTACTTC
CDR3 protein: CSVDKDYEQYF

J gene: TRBJ2-7
D gene: .
clone size: .
V gene: TRBV5-6
CDR3 DNA: TGTGCCAGCAGCGTGTACTACGAGCAGTACTTC
CDR3 protein: CASSVYYEQYF

J gene: TRBJ1-2
D gene: .
clone size: .
V gene: TRBV27
CDR3 DNA: TGTGCCAGCAGTTTTGGCAGCTCCTATGGCTACACCTTC
CDR3 protein: CASSFGSSYGYTF

J gene: TRBJ2-2
D gene: TRBD1
clone size: few
V gene: TRBV30
CDR3 DNA: TGTGCCTGGGGGACAGGGGGCTATACCGGGGAGCTGTTTTTT
CDR3 protein: CAWGTGGYTGELFF

J gene: TRBJ2-7
D gene: .
clone size: many
V gene: TRBV6-5
CDR3 DNA: TGTGCCAGCAGTCCATACCCCAGGGGCACCTACGAGCAGTACTTC
CDR3 protein: CASSPYPRGTYEQYF

J gene: TRBJ2-3
D gene: TRBD2
clone size: .
V gene: TRBV9
CDR3 DNA: TGTGCCAGCAGCGCACTAGCGGGGAGCACAGATACGCAGTATTTT
CDR3 protein: CASSALAGSTDTQYF

J gene: TRBJ1-6
D gene: .
clone size: many
V gene: TRBV28
CDR3 DNA: TGTGCCAGCAGTTTATCCCGGTTTCTGAGCTCCTATAATTCACCCCTCCACTTT
CDR3 protein: CASSLSRFLSSYNSPLHF

J gene: TRBJ2-3
D gene: TRBD2
clone size: few
V gene: TRBV12-3/TRBV12-4
CDR3 DNA: TGTGCCAGCAGTTGGGTGTTAGCGGGGGTAACAGATACGCAGTATTTT
CDR3 protein: CASSWVLAGVTDTQYF

J gene: TRBJ1-5
D gene: TRBD1
clone size: .
V gene: TRBV10-1
CDR3 DNA: TGCGCCAGCAAGACAGGGGTGGTCGGGCAGCCCCAGCATTTT
CDR3 protein: CASKTGVVGQPQHF

J gene: TRBJ2-2
D gene: .
clone size: .
V gene: TRBV10-3
CDR3 DNA: TGTGCCTCCTCCAAAGGGTCGAACACCGGGGAGCTGTTTTTT
CDR3 protein: CASSKGSNTGELFF

J gene: TRBJ2-1
D gene: TRBD2
clone size: .
V gene: TRBV5-1
CDR3 DNA: TGCGCCAGCAGCTTGCCCGCTAGCGGGGGGTCAGGTGAGCAGTTCTTC
CDR3 protein: CASSLPASGGSGEQFF

J gene: TRBJ2-3
D gene: .
clone size: few
V gene: TRBV29-1
CDR3 DNA: TGCAGCGTTGAAGAGCGGAGGTGGGGCCCGTCTTCAGATACGCAGTATTTT
CDR3 protein: CSVEERRWGPSSDTQYF

J gene: TRBJ2-7
D gene: TRBD1
clone size: .
V gene: TRBV10-3
CDR3 DNA: TGTGCCATCAGCCCCACAGGGGTGGGGGAGCAGTACTTC
CDR3 protein: CAISPTGVGEQYF

J gene: TRBJ1-1
D gene: .
clone size: once
V gene: TRBV28
CDR3 DNA: TGTGCCAGCTTCCACACCTCGAACACTGAAGCTTTCTTT
CDR3 protein: CASFHTSNTEAFF

J gene: TRBJ2-7
D gene: .
clone size: .
V gene: TRBV29-1
CDR3 DNA: TGCAGCGCTAGCAAGTCTCCGCCCTACGAGCAGTACTTC
CDR3 protein: CSASKSPPYEQYF

J gene: TRBJ1-5
D gene: .
clone size: .
V gene: TRBV4-1
CDR3 DNA: TGCGCCAGCAGCCTTCGGCAGGGCCCGAATCAGCCCCAGCATTTT
CDR3 protein: CASSLRQGPNQPQHF

J gene: TRBJ1-1
D gene: .
clone size: .
V gene: TRBV5-4
CDR3 DNA: TGTGCCAGCAGCCAACATGGGGCTGAAGCTTTCTTT
CDR3 protein: CASSQHGAEAFF

J gene: TRBJ1-2
D gene: .
clone size: .
V gene: TRBV11-2
CDR3 DNA: TGTGCCAGCAGCTTAGGAGGCGGGTTTGGCTACACCTTC
CDR3 protein: CASSLGGGFGYTF

J gene: TRBJ2-2
D gene: .
clone size: .
V gene: TRBV7-9
CDR3 DNA: TGTGCCAGCAGCTTAGAGTGGCCCAACACCGGGGAGCTGTTTTTT
CDR3 protein: CASSLEWPNTGELFF

J gene: TRBJ2-3
D gene: TRBD1
clone size: few
V gene: TRBV20-1
CDR3 DNA: TGCAGTGCTTTACCGGGACAGGGCGTTGATACGCAGTATTTT
CDR3 protein: CSALPGQGVDTQYF

J gene: TRBJ1-2
D gene: .
clone size: .
V gene: TRBV7-9
CDR3 DNA: TGTGCCAGCAGCTTTGAGGACTATGGCTACACCTTC
CDR3 protein: CASSFEDYGYTF

J gene: TRBJ1-5
D gene: .
clone size: few
V gene: TRBV27
CDR3 DNA: TGTGCCAGCAGTTTAAGCAGGAACAATCAGCCCCAGCATTTT
CDR3 protein: CASSLSRNNQPQHF

J gene: TRBJ2-2
D gene: .
clone size: many
V gene: TRBV7-9
CDR3 DNA: TGTGCCAGCAGTAACACCGGGGAGCTGTTTTTT
CDR3 protein: CASSNTGELFF

J gene: TRBJ2-7
D gene: TRBD2
clone size: many
V gene: TRBV4-1
CDR3 DNA: TGCGCCAGCAGCCCCGGGACTAGCGGCTCCTACGAGCAGTACTTC
CDR3 protein: CASSPGTSGSYEQYF

J gene: TRBJ1-2
D gene: TRBD1
clone size: .
V gene: TRBV5-1
CDR3 DNA: TGCGCCAGCAGCTCGTCCGGGACAGTGAACTATGGCTACACCTTC
CDR3 protein: CASSSSGTVNYGYTF

J gene: TRBJ2-4
D gene: .
clone size: many
V gene: TRBV6-1
CDR3 DNA: TGTGCCAGCAGTGGACAGACCAAAAACATTCAGTACTTC
CDR3 protein: CASSGQTKNIQYF

J gene: TRBJ2-2
D gene: TRBD1
clone size: .
V gene: TRBV11-2
CDR3 DNA: TGTGCCAGCAGCACCCGACAGGGGGCGAGCGCCGGGGAGCTGTTTTTT
CDR3 protein: CASSTRQGASAGELFF

J gene: TRBJ2-5
D gene: .
clone size: few
V gene: TRBV3-1
CDR3 DNA: TGTGCCAGCAGCCCGCGCTATGTTCTGGAGACCCAGTACTTC
CDR3 protein: CASSPRYVLETQYF

J gene: TRBJ2-3
D gene: TRBD2
clone size: .
V gene: TRBV18
CDR3 DNA: TGTGCCAGCTCACCAGGGACTAGCGGGCATCCGAGGGATACGCAGTATTTT
CDR3 protein: CASSPGTSGHPRDTQYF

J gene: TRBJ2-1
D gene: .
clone size: .
V gene: TRBV5-1
CDR3 DNA: TGCGCCAGCAGTTATAGATTATACAATGAGAAGTTCTTC
CDR3 protein: CASSYRLYNEKFF

J gene: TRBJ2-3
D gene: TRBD1
clone size: .
V gene: TRBV7-9
CDR3 DNA: TGTGCCAGCAGCTGGGGACAGGGCCCGGCAGATACGCAGTATTTT
CDR3 protein: CASSWGQGPADTQYF

J gene: TRBJ2-7
D gene: TRBD2
clone size: few
V gene: TRBV20-1
CDR3 DNA: TGCAGTGCTAGCCGATGGACTAGCGGTTCCTACGAGCAGTACTTC
CDR3 protein: CSASRWTSGSYEQYF

J gene: TRBJ1-1
D gene: .
clone size: many
V gene: TRBV12-3/TRBV12-4
CDR3 DNA: TGTGCCAGCAGCTCGACAGGGAACACTGAAGCTTTCTTT
CDR3 protein: CASSSTGNTEAFF

J gene: TRBJ2-1
D gene: TRBD2
clone size: many
V gene: TRBV4-1
CDR3 DNA: TGCGCCAGCAGTCTAGCGGGGACCTCCTACAATGAGCAGTTCTTC
CDR3 protein: CASSLAGTSYNEQFF

J gene: TRBJ2-7
D gene: TRBD2
clone size: many
V gene: TRBV5-1
CDR3 DNA: TGCGCCAGCAGCCCCATCGGGACTAGCGGGGTCTCCTACGAGCAGTACTTC
CDR3 protein: CASSPIGTSGVSYEQYF

J gene: TRBJ2-1
D gene: TRBD2
clone size: few
V gene: TRBV6-1
CDR3 DNA: TGTGCCAGCAGGGGAACTAGCGGTAAAAATAACAATGAGCAGTTCTTC
CDR3 protein: CASRGTSGKNNNEQFF

J gene: TRBJ1-2
D gene: .
clone size: .
V gene: TRBV5-1
CDR3 DNA: TGCGCCAGCAGCTTGGATGTCCCCCAATCTATGGCTGGCACCTTC
CDR3 protein: CASSLDVPQSMAGTF

J gene: TRBJ2-5
D gene: TRBD1
clone size: many
V gene: TRBV7-9
CDR3 DNA: TGTGCCAGCAGCTCAGGACAGGTTCAAGAGACCCAGTACTTC
CDR3 protein: CASSSGQVQETQYF

J gene: TRBJ1-5
D gene: .
clone size: .
V gene: TRBV20-1
CDR3 DNA: TGCAGTGTAGGGGGACGAGGTCAGCCCCAGCATTTT
CDR3 protein: CSVGGRGQPQHF

J gene: TRBJ2-7
D gene: .
clone size: .
V gene: TRBV7-6
CDR3 DNA: TGTGCCAGCAGCTTACGGGCCCTCGGGGCAGCGTACTACGAGCAGTACTTC
CDR3 protein: CASSLRALGAAYYEQYF

J gene: TRBJ1-2
D gene: .
clone size: .
V gene: TRBV4-3
CDR3 DNA: TGCGCCAGCAGCCAAGGCAGGGCCTACACCTTC
CDR3 protein: CASSQGRAYTF

J gene: TRBJ1-2
D gene: TRBD1
clone size: few
V gene: TRBV6-5
CDR3 DNA: TGTGCCAGCAGTCCTCGACAGGGGGCTTACTATGGCTACACCTTC
CDR3 protein: CASSPRQGAYYGYTF

J gene: TRBJ1-1
D gene: .
clone size: few
V gene: TRBV20-1
CDR3 DNA: TGCAGTGCTAGAGACGGGAACACTGAAGCTTTCTTT
CDR3 protein: CSARDGNTEAFF

J gene: TRBJ2-2
D gene: .
clone size: .
V gene: TRBV27
CDR3 DNA: TGTGCCAGCGCATCGGGGGCTTTAACCGGGGAGCTGTTTTTT
CDR3 protein: CASASGALTGELFF